The next 22 T cell receptor beta chains were all read from a single sample in a study of blood T cell repertoires in COVID-19. Clones were read by immunoSEQ multiplex PCR, and TCRdb kept only the in-frame ones, dropping some. The sample records about 90,000 clones, around 94% being singletons. Sequenced: peripheral blood. Receptors were obtained from a woman aged 60-75 years with active COVID-19.

The V gene is TRBV5-1, the J gene TRBJ2-5; 7 bases agree with TRBD2. The V and J ends lost 4 bases and 4 bases, in that order; junction bases with no gene match: 10. Germline V gene sequence: CDR1 SGHRS, CDR2 YFSETQ. The CDR3 sequence is 15 residues long. CDR3 sequence (DNA): TGCGCCAGCAGCGCCGGAATATTAGCGGGAGAGACCCAGTACTTC. It yields the protein CASSAGILAGETQYF.

The genes are TRBV2 and TRBJ1-5; D gene unclear. Trimming left V 6 bases short and J 5 bases short, with 11 bases between. Germline V CDR1 and CDR2: SNHLY, FYNNEI. The CDR3 length is 13 residues. The CDR3 here is CASRRESDQPQHF. The CDR3 bases are TGTGCCAGCAGGAGGGAAAGTGATCAGCCCCAGCATTTT.

The chain couples TRBV3-1 (or the pseudogene TRBV3-2) to TRBJ1-2; D is perhaps TRBD1 (5 bases). Germline CDR1 reads LGHDT; CDR2 reads YNNKEL (reference sequence). The V end lost 4 bases, the J end lost 1 base, and 7 bases lay between the germline ends. The CDR3 extends over 13 amino acids. CDR3 sequence reads: CASSLDSNYGYTF. The CDR3 bases are TGTGCCAGCAGCCTAGACAGTAACTATGGCTACACCTTC.

The chain joins TRBV20-1 to TRBJ1-2; TRBD1 aligns across 10 bases. V was pared by 6 bases and J by 10 bases, with 5 bases of the junction left unmatched. The length of the CDR3 is 11 residues. Germline-derived CDR1 and CDR2 are DFQATT and SNEGSKA (reference sequence). The CDR3 is CSAGDRGHYTF. The CDR3 nucleotides are TGCAGTGCCGGGGACAGGGGTCACTACACCTTC.

The genes are TRBV7-9 and TRBJ2-2; D ambiguous. Trimming removed 2 bases at V and 6 bases at J, with 4 bases between. Germline values: CDR1 SEHNR, CDR2 FQNEAQ (reference sequence). CDR3 length equals 12 residues. CDR3 nucleotide sequence: TGTGCCAGCAGCTTAACTGCCGGGGAGCTGTTTTTT. This encodes CASSLTAGELFF.

CDR3 in amino acids: CASSIGSSSYNSPLHF. Here the CDR3 DNA reads TGTGCCAGTAGTATAGGTTCGAGCTCCTATAATTCACCCCTCCACTTT. The chain carries TRBV19 and TRBJ1-6, with D unclear. The CDR3 length is 16 residues. Germline V gene data show CDR1 as LNHDA and CDR2 as SQIVND (reference sequence). Trimming took off 1 base at V and 0 bases at J, with 7 bases between the two ends.

This chain links TRBV7-2 with TRBJ2-3, with 11 bases identical to TRBD2. The CDR3 extends over 16 amino acids. Germline V lookup: CDR1 SGHTA, CDR2 FQGNSA. The V gene end was trimmed by 1 base and the J gene end by 7 bases; junction bases not matched to a gene: 7. The CDR3 DNA sequence: TGTGCCAGCAGCTTAGATGGTAGCGGGAGGGGAAATACGCAGTATTTT. This codes for CASSLDGSGRGNTQYF.

The chain links TRBV6-1 to TRBJ1-2, with D maybe TRBD1 (5 bases). This CDR3 region has 13 residues. The germline V and J ends were trimmed by 2 bases and 7 bases, with 11 bases remaining between them. CDR1 is MNHNS, CDR2 SASEGT, per germline. The CDR3 bases are TGTGCCAGCAGTGAAATAGGGGTGGCTGGCTACACCTTC. Encoded protein: CASSEIGVAGYTF.

The rearrangement uses TRBV9 and TRBJ2-3; D is unresolved. Germline assignment: CDR1 SGDLS and CDR2 YYNGEE. V was clipped by 0 bases and J by 0 bases, with 5 bases between them. The length of the CDR3 is 14 residues. CDR3 sequence: CASSVAPSTDTQYF. The CDR3 region has the DNA TGTGCCAGCAGCGTAGCTCCTAGCACAGATACGCAGTATTTT.

This CDR3 is CASSLPGLGYNEQFF. The CDR3 DNA is TGTGCCAGCAGCTTACCAGGGTTGGGCTACAATGAGCAGTTCTTC. The V and J genes are TRBV7-3 and TRBJ2-1, with a possible D match to TRBD1 (5 bases). The CDR3 consists of 15 residues. Deletions cut 2 bases from V and 3 bases from J, with 11 bases between. Germline assignment: CDR1 SGHTA and CDR2 FQGTGA.

J is TRBJ1-2 and V is TRBV27; 9 positions match TRBD1. With V trimmed by 2 bases and J by 5 bases, 9 bases remained unmatched. Germline-derived CDR1 and CDR2 are MNHEY and SMNVEV (reference sequence). The CDR3 is 16 residues long. The chain's CDR3 is CASSLTGQGGRYGYTF. CDR3 nucleotides: TGTGCCAGCAGTTTAACGGGACAGGGTGGTCGGTATGGCTACACCTTC.

The chain couples TRBV30 to TRBJ2-5, with 8 bases identical to TRBD1. The CDR3 covers 11 residues. J gave up 6 bases and V 4 bases, and 1 base lay outside the gene matches. Germline values: CDR1 GTSNPN, CDR2 SVGIG (reference sequence). CDR3 residues: CAWTGGKTQYF. The CDR3 nucleotides are TGTGCCTGGACAGGGGGCAAGACCCAGTACTTC.

This clone was counted only a few times. V gene TRBV5-6 combines with J gene TRBJ2-7; tentatively, D is TRBD1 (7 bases). V lost 4 bases and J 0 bases, leaving 17 bases between the germline ends. Germline V CDR1 and CDR2: SGHDT, YYEEEE. The CDR3 is 16 residues long. The CDR3 DNA sequence: TGTGCCAGCAGCCCCATAGGAGGGGGCAACTCCTACGAGCAGTACTTC. It is translated as CASSPIGGGNSYEQYF.

This chain links TRBV7-9 with TRBJ1-4; D gene uncertain. Trimming took off 4 bases at V and 7 bases at J, with 13 bases between the two ends. Germline CDR1 and CDR2: SEHNR and FQNEAQ (reference sequence). CDR3 length: 14 amino acids. CDR3 sequence: CASSSYSSLEKLFF. DNA for the CDR3: TGTGCCAGCAGCTCTTACTCGAGCCTTGAAAAACTGTTTTTT.

This rearrangement joins TRBV10-3 to TRBJ2-1; TRBD1 matches 7 bases. J gave up 7 bases and V 0 bases, and 6 bases lay outside the gene matches. The germline CDR1 and CDR2 sequences are ENHRY and SYGVKD. CDR3 length: 15 residues. This CDR3 is CAISESRLTGNEQFF. In DNA, the CDR3 is TGTGCCATCAGTGAGTCCCGCCTGACAGGGAATGAGCAGTTCTTC.

The gene calls are TRBV2 and TRBJ2-1; no firm D call. Trimming took 1 base from V and 5 from J, leaving 9 bases between them. The CDR3 consists of 14 residues. The germline V gene has CDR1 SNHLY and CDR2 FYNNEI. The CDR3 DNA is TGTGCCAGCAGTGAAGTGGAGAGAAACAATGAGCAGTTCTTC. Translation: CASSEVERNNEQFF.

The rearrangement links TRBV28 to TRBJ2-3; perhaps TRBD1 as D (6 bases). CDR1 is MDHEN, CDR2 SYDVKM, per germline. Trimming stripped 4 bases from V and 0 bases from J, with 17 bases between. The CDR3 runs 17 residues. CDR3 nucleotide sequence: TGTGCCAGCAGTTCCCGGACAGCCGTCGAAAGCACAGATACGCAGTATTTT. It encodes CASSSRTAVESTDTQYF.

The V call is TRBV5-8, the J call TRBJ2-1; the match to TRBD1 covers 7 bases. Germline V lookup: CDR1 SGHTS, CDR2 YDEGEE. Trimming cost V 5 bases and J 7 bases; bases outside gene matches: 12. The CDR3 has 15 amino acids. CDR3 DNA sequence: TGTGCCAGCAGTTCCGTACGGGGCAGGGGGAATGAGCAGTTCTTC. Protein sequence: CASSSVRGRGNEQFF.

The chain recombines TRBV19 with TRBJ2-1; D is perhaps TRBD1 (6 bases). From germline, CDR1 is LNHDA and CDR2 SQIVND (reference sequence). V was clipped by 4 bases and J by 4 bases, with 8 bases between them. This CDR3 comprises 13 residues. The CDR3 loop is CASSKQGYNEQFF. The CDR3 DNA is TGTGCCAGTAGTAAACAGGGTTACAATGAGCAGTTCTTC.

This chain links TRBV28 with TRBJ2-2, with D perhaps matching TRBD2 (5 bases). V gave up 6 bases and J gave up 1 base, with 18 bases separating them. The CDR3 consists of 17 residues. Per germline, CDR1 MDHEN and CDR2 SYDVKM. The CDR3 sequence: CASRRVTFAGNTGELFF. DNA of the CDR3: TGTGCCAGCAGACGAGTCACTTTCGCGGGGAACACCGGGGAGCTGTTTTTT.

The rearrangement links TRBV7-2 to TRBJ2-7; a possible D gene is TRBD1 (5 bases). Germline loops: CDR1 SGHTA, CDR2 FQGNSA. The CDR3 extends over 14 amino acids. Trimming pared 1 base from V and 5 bases from J, leaving 12 bases between. The CDR3 bases are TGTGCCAGCAGCTTAGTCAAGGGGTCCCACGAGCAGTACTTC. It codes for CASSLVKGSHEQYF.

The V and J genes are TRBV27 and TRBJ2-1; a weak D match, TRBD1 (6 bases). V was clipped by 5 bases and J by 1 base, with 12 bases between them. Germline CDR1 is MNHEY and CDR2 is SMNVEV (reference sequence). The length of the CDR3 is 15 residues. The DNA for the CDR3 is TGTGCCAGCAGTCGACCGGGACATTCCTACAATGAGCAGTTCTTC. Translated, it gives CASSRPGHSYNEQFF.